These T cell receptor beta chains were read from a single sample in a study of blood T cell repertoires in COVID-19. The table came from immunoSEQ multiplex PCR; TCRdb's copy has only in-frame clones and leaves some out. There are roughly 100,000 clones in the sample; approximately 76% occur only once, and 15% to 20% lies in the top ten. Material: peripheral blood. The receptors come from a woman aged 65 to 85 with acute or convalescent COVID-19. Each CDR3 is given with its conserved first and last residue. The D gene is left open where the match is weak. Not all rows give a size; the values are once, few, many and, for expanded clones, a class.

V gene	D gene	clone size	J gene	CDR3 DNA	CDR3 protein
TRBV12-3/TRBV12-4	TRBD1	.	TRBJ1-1	TGTGCCAGCAGTCCGGACAGGAAGACTTTCTTT	CASSPDRKTFF
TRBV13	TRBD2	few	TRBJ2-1	TGTGCCAGCAGCTGGTGGACTAGCGGGGACTACAATGAGCAGTTCTTC	CASSWWTSGDYNEQFF
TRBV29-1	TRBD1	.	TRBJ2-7	TGCAGCGTTGCCGGACAGGGTCGGGAGCAGTACTTC	CSVAGQGREQYF
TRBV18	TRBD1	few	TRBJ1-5	TGTGCCAGCTCAGGGGGACAGGGTAATCAGCCCCAGCATTTT	CASSGGQGNQPQHF
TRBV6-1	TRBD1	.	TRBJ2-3	TGTGCCTGCGAGGGGGCTAGCACAGATACGCAGTATTTT	CACEGASTDTQYF
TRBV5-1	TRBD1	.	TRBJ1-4	TGCGCCAGCCGTAAGGGGGACAGTTGGGGTGAAAAACTGTTTTTT	CASRKGDSWGEKLFF
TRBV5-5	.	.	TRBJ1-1	TGTGCCAGCAGCTTGGTACAGGGGAACACTGAAGCTTTCTTT	CASSLVQGNTEAFF
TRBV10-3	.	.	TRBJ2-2	TGTGCCATCAGGGACAGCCAGACCGGGGAGCTGTTTTTT	CAIRDSQTGELFF
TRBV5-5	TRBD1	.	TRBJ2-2	TGTGCCAGCAGCTTGCTAGGGACAGCGAACACCGGGGAGCTGTTTTTT	CASSLLGTANTGELFF
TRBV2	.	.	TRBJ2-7	TGTGCCAGCAGTGAAGGAAAGGGGTTCGGCTACGAGCAGTACTTC	CASSEGKGFGYEQYF
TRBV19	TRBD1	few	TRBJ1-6	TGTGCCAGTAGTATACCGGGACAGGGCTTGTCACCCCTCCACTTT	CASSIPGQGLSPLHF
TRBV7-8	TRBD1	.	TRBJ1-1	TGTGCCAGCAGCTTAGCGGGGACAGGGGCTGCTGGGGCTTTCTTT	CASSLAGTGAAGAFF
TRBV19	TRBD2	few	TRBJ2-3	TGTGCCAGTAGTCCAGGACTAGCGGGAATCACAGATACGCAGTATTTT	CASSPGLAGITDTQYF
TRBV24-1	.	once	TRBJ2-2	TGTGCCACCAGTGATTCTAGGACGAACACCGGGGAGCTGTTTTTT	CATSDSRTNTGELFF
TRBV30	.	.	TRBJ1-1	TGTGCCTGGAGGCGGCTCTTGAACACTGAAGCTTTCTTT	CAWRRLLNTEAFF
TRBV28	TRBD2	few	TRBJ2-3	TGTGCCAGCAGCCCCCTGGCGGGGGGGATCGCGGGATATACGCAGTATTTT	CASSPLAGGIAGYTQYF
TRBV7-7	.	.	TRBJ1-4	TGTGCCAGCGCGGTAGCGGGAGGAGAAAAACTGTTTTTT	CASAVAGGEKLFF
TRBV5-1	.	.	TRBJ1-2	TGCGCCAGCAGCTTAAGCCATCCTAACTATGGCTACACCTTC	CASSLSHPNYGYTF
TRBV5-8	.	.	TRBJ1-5	TGTGCCAGCAGCTTTCGGGGGGCGCGGGATCAGCCCCAGCATTTT	CASSFRGARDQPQHF
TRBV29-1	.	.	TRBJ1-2	TGCAGCGCGGGAGGCAAATCGGAAGCGGGCTACACCTTC	CSAGGKSEAGYTF
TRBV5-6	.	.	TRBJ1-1	TGTGCCAGCAGCTTGAATCGCGAGGGCTGGGGCACTGAAGCTTTCTTT	CASSLNREGWGTEAFF
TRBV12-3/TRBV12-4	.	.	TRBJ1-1	TGTGCCAGCAGTTTAGCGACAGTGTCTGAAGCTTTCTTT	CASSLATVSEAFF
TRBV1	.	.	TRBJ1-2	TGCACCAGCAGCCACGTTTGCGAGGCCCCGGATGGCTACACCTTC	CTSSHVCEAPDGYTF
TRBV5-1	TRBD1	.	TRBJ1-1	TGCGCCAGCAGCGAAGGGACAGGGAACACTGAAGCTTTCTTT	CASSEGTGNTEAFF
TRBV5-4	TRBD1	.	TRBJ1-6	TGTGCCAGCAGCTTGGAACAGGGGACCCATTCACCCCTCCACTTT	CASSLEQGTHSPLHF
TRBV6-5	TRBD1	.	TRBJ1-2	TGTGCCAGCAGTTACTCACCATCCGGGACAGGCAATGGCTACACCTTC	CASSYSPSGTGNGYTF
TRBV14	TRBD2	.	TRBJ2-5	TGTGCCAGCAGCCAAGCGGGACTAGCTCTTCGGGAGACCCAGTACTTC	CASSQAGLALRETQYF
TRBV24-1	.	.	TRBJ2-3	TGTGCCACCAGTGATTTTGGCAGGGGATACACAGATACGCAGTATTTT	CATSDFGRGYTDTQYF
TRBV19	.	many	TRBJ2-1	TGTGCCAGTAGGGACAGCCACAACAATGAGCAGTTCTTC	CASRDSHNNEQFF
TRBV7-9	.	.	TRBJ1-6	TGTGCCAGCAGCCAAACAGGGTTGGGTTCACCCCTCCACTTT	CASSQTGLGSPLHF
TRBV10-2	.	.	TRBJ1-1	TGCGCCAGCAGTGAGCGCCGAGGTTCAGAGAGGGACACTGAAGCTTTCTTT	CASSERRGSERDTEAFF
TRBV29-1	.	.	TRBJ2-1	TGCAGCGTTGTCAGGGCTGGCAATGAGCAGTTCTTC	CSVVRAGNEQFF
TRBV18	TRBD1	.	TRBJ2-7	TGTGCCAGCTCACCACCCGGGACAGGGTTCGAAAGGGCGCTCTACGAGCAGTACTTC	CASSPPGTGFERALYEQYF
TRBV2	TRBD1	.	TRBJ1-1	TGTGCCAGCAGTGAAGCCCCAGGACAGGGCACTGAAGCTTTCTTT	CASSEAPGQGTEAFF
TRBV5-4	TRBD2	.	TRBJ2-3	TGTGCCAGCAGCTTGAAACTAGCGGGGATCACAGATACGCAGTATTTT	CASSLKLAGITDTQYF
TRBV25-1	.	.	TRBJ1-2	TGTGCCAGCAGTCAGAAGAGGGATTATGGCTACACCTTC	CASSQKRDYGYTF
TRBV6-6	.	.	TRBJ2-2	TGTGCCATCTTCACTACCGGGGAGCTGTTTTTT	CAIFTTGELFF
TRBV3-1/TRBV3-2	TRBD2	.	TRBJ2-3	TGTGCCAGCAGCTCCCCACAGCGGGGAACAGATACGCAGTATTTT	CASSSPQRGTDTQYF
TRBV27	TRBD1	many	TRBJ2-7	TGTGCCAGCAGTCCGGCGCGGGACAGGGGGAAAGGATACGAGCAGTACTTC	CASSPARDRGKGYEQYF
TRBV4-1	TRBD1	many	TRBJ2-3	TGCGCCAGCAGCCAAGATCACAGACAGGGTCCTGCCAGTACGCAGTATTTT	CASSQDHRQGPASTQYF
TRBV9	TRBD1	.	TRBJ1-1	TGTGCCAGCAGCGTAGGTCTGGCAGGGGGCCAGAACACTGAAGCTTTCTTT	CASSVGLAGGQNTEAFF
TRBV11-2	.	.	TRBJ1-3	TGTGCCAGCAGCCCGGGTAAACACACCATATATTTT	CASSPGKHTIYF
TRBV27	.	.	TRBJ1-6	TGTGCCAGCAGTCCCCCCGGGCCAGGGAATTCACCCCTCCACTTT	CASSPPGPGNSPLHF
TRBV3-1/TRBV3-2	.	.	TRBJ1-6	TGTGCCAGCAGCTCTCCCACAGGGCTGAATTCACCCCTCCACTTT	CASSSPTGLNSPLHF
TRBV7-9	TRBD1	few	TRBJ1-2	TGTGCCAGCAGCTCGCCCCTGACAGGGAACTTCTATGGCTACACCTTC	CASSSPLTGNFYGYTF
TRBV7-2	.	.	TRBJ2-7	TGTGCCAGCAGCTTAACCGGGACGGGGGCCTACGAGCAGTACTTC	CASSLTGTGAYEQYF
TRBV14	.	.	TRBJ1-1	TGTGCCAGCAGCCAGGAGACAGGGAACACTGAAGCTTTCTTT	CASSQETGNTEAFF
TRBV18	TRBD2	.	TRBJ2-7	TGTGCCAGCTCACTACGGCCTAGCGGGGGTTACGAGCAGTACTTC	CASSLRPSGGYEQYF
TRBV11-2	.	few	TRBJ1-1	TGTGCCAGCAGCTTCGGGGGAGGCACTGAAGCTTTCTTT	CASSFGGGTEAFF
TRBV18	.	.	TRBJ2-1	TGTGCCAGCTCAGCCAGACAGTTCTCCTACAATGAGCAGTTCTTC	CASSARQFSYNEQFF
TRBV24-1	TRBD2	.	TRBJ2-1	TGTGCCACCAGTCGACTAGCGGGGGATCTGGAGTACAATGAGCAGTTCTTC	CATSRLAGDLEYNEQFF
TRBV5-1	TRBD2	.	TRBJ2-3	TGCGCCAGCAGCTATACTAGCGGGCTCGGCACAGATACGCAGTATTTT	CASSYTSGLGTDTQYF
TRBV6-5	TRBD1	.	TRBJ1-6	TGTGCCAGCAGTCCCGGGACAGGGAATTCACCCCTCCACTTT	CASSPGTGNSPLHF
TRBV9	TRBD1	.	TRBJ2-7	TGTGCCAGCAGCGCTTTCTCGGGACAGGGGGCCGCCATCGAGCAGTACTTC	CASSAFSGQGAAIEQYF
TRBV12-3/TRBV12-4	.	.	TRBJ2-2	TGTGCCAGCATTCTAGGGGCCGGGGAGCTGTTTTTT	CASILGAGELFF
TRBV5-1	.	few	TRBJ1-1	TGCGCCAGCAGCGTACAGACAAACACTGAAGCTTTCTTT	CASSVQTNTEAFF
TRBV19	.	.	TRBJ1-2	TGTGCCAGTACGCGGGGATCCTATGGCTACACCTTC	CASTRGSYGYTF